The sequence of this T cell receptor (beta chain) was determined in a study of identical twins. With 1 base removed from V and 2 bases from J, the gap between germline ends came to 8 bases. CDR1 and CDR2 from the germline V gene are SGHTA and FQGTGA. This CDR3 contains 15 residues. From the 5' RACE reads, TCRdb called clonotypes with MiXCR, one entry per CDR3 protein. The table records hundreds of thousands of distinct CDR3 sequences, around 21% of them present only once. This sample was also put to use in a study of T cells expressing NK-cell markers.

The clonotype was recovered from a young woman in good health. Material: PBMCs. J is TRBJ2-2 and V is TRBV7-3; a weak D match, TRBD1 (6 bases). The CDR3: CASSLNRDNTGELFF. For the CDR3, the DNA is TGTGCCAGCAGCTTAAACAGGGACAACACCGGGGAGCTGTTTTTT.